These T cell receptor beta chains were read from a single sample in a study of a mutant IDH1 vaccine in newly diagnosed glioma. The protocol was immunoSEQ multiplex PCR, while the TCRdb copy is restricted to in-frame clones and leaves out a portion. The sample lists approximately 56,000 clones; about 80% were seen once. Antigens for these TCRs are unknown. The specimen comprised PBMCs, sampled from a glioma patient whose treatment included an IDH1 peptide vaccine. These receptors came from a man aged 50-59 years with glioma. CDR3s include the opening cysteine and the closing phenylalanine or tryptophan. D genes are given only for firm matches. Size values are once, few and many counts, or a class for expanded clones, and some rows have none.

>TRBD2|TRBV5-1|TRBJ2-5|.
CASSLGGTGLQETQYF
TGCGCCAGCAGCTTGGGGGGGACGGGACTACAAGAGACCCAGTACTTC
>TRBD1|TRBV4-1|TRBJ1-1|.
CASSQSGQGITEAFF
TGCGCCAGCAGCCAATCGGGACAGGGAATCACTGAAGCTTTCTTT
>.|TRBV7-9|TRBJ1-4|.
CASSLKGRSNEKLFF
TGTGCCAGCAGCTTAAAGGGCAGGTCTAATGAAAAACTGTTTTTT
>.|TRBV30|TRBJ1-5|few
CAWSVTGSQPQHF
TGTGCCTGGAGTGTAACAGGGAGTCAGCCCCAGCATTTT
>.|TRBV5-5|TRBJ2-3|few
CASSLAQDRPTDTQYF
TGTGCCAGCAGCTTGGCACAAGACAGACCCACAGATACGCAGTATTTT
>.|TRBV11-2|TRBJ2-5|.
CASSLQETQYF
TGTGCCAGCAGCTTACAAGAGACCCAGTACTTC
>.|TRBV10-3|TRBJ2-7|.
CAISVQVGEQYF
TGTGCCATCAGTGTACAGGTAGGGGAGCAGTACTTC
>TRBD2|TRBV19|TRBJ2-2|.
CASSIGGLAGLNTGELFF
TGTGCCAGTAGTATAGGAGGTCTAGCGGGGCTGAACACCGGGGAGCTGTTTTTT
>.|TRBV18|TRBJ2-2|once
CASSPSGANAGELFF
TGTGCCAGCTCACCCTCCGGGGCCAACGCCGGGGAGCTGTTTTTT
>.|TRBV13|TRBJ1-3|.
CASSSRAQGNTIYF
TGTGCCAGCAGCTCCCGCGCCCAAGGGAACACCATATATTTT
>TRBD1|TRBV28|TRBJ1-2|.
CASSSDRVKGYTF
TGTGCCAGCAGTTCTGACAGGGTAAAGGGCTACACCTTC
>.|TRBV27|TRBJ1-5|.
CASSLASHQASNQPQHF
TGTGCCAGCAGTTTAGCCAGTCACCAAGCGAGCAATCAGCCCCAGCATTTT
>TRBD1|TRBV19|TRBJ1-1|once
CASSAGQSNTEAFF
TGTGCCAGTAGTGCGGGACAGTCTAACACTGAAGCTTTCTTT
>TRBD1|TRBV7-9|TRBJ1-1|.
CASSSPQGATEAFF
TGTGCCAGCAGCTCTCCACAGGGGGCCACTGAAGCTTTCTTT
>TRBD1|TRBV6-1|TRBJ1-2|.
CASRAGQNYGYTF
TGTGCCAGCAGGGCGGGACAGAACTATGGCTACACCTTC
>TRBD1|TRBV6-5|TRBJ1-2|.
CASSPREGANGYTF
TGTGCCAGCAGCCCCCGGGAGGGGGCAAATGGCTACACCTTC
>.|TRBV5-8|TRBJ1-5|.
CASSLVGVGNQPQHF
TGTGCCAGCAGCTTGGTTGGGGTTGGCAATCAGCCCCAGCATTTT
>.|TRBV7-9|TRBJ2-2|.
CASSLMGARVGELFF
TGTGCCAGCAGCTTGATGGGGGCGCGGGTCGGGGAGCTGTTTTTT
>.|TRBV5-4|TRBJ2-1|.
CASSSRDLEQFF
TGTGCCAGCAGCTCCCGGGACCTGGAGCAGTTCTTC
>.|TRBV2|TRBJ2-7|.
CASRQDSDYEQYF
TGTGCCAGCAGACAGGACAGCGACTACGAGCAGTACTTC
>.|TRBV18|TRBJ2-7|.
CASSPNEMEQYF
TGTGCCAGCTCACCCAACGAGATGGAGCAGTACTTC
>TRBD1|TRBV19|TRBJ2-1|.
CASSLGTGGYNEQFF
TGTGCCAGTAGCCTAGGGACAGGGGGGTACAATGAGCAGTTCTTC
>.|TRBV14|TRBJ2-7|.
CASSQARGDYEQYF
TGTGCCAGCAGCCAAGCTAGGGGAGACTACGAGCAGTACTTC
>.|TRBV19|TRBJ1-1|.
CASSILRQGTEAFF
TGTGCCAGTAGTATACTTCGGCAGGGGACTGAAGCTTTCTTT
>.|TRBV9|TRBJ2-1|.
CASSTGGGLSGEQFF
TGTGCCAGCAGTACCGGTGGGGGGCTATCGGGTGAGCAGTTCTTC
>.|TRBV25-1|TRBJ1-1|.
CASSEWRGGSTEAFF
TGTGCCAGCAGTGAATGGCGGGGGGGGAGCACTGAAGCTTTCTTT
>.|TRBV5-6|TRBJ1-2|.
CASSQGGYGYTF
TGTGCCAGCAGCCAAGGGGGATATGGCTACACCTTC
>TRBD1|TRBV7-3|TRBJ2-5|once
CASSSDRDGQETQYF
TGTGCCAGCAGCTCGGACAGGGATGGGCAAGAGACCCAGTACTTC
>TRBD1|TRBV19|TRBJ2-7|.
CARPGTGGIENEQYF
TGTGCCAGGCCAGGGACAGGGGGAATAGAGAACGAGCAGTACTTC
>.|TRBV6-5|TRBJ1-1|few
CASSSKIQGEAFF
TGTGCCAGCAGTTCAAAGATACAGGGTGAAGCTTTCTTT
>.|TRBV7-8|TRBJ2-7|many
CASSLARPYEQYF
TGTGCCAGCAGCTTAGCGAGGCCCTACGAGCAGTACTTC
>.|TRBV6-6|TRBJ2-1|.
CASSLLGQDNEQFF
TGTGCCAGCAGCCTCCTAGGACAAGACAATGAGCAGTTCTTC
>TRBD2|TRBV5-1|TRBJ2-1|.
CASRSRAGGPYNEQFF
TGCGCCAGCAGAAGTAGAGCGGGGGGGCCTTACAATGAGCAGTTCTTC
>TRBD2|TRBV19|TRBJ2-4|.
CASSAPGLGTNIQYF
TGTGCCAGTAGTGCGCCGGGACTAGGGACTAACATTCAGTACTTC
>.|TRBV5-1|TRBJ1-1|few
CASSLGGTNTEAFF
TGCGCCAGCAGCTTGGGAGGGACGAACACTGAAGCTTTCTTT
>.|TRBV28|TRBJ1-5|.
CASSPSRTGRDQPQHF
TGTGCCAGCAGTCCCTCCCGTACAGGGCGGGATCAGCCCCAGCATTTT
>.|TRBV11-1|TRBJ1-1|medium-sized
CASSLERYSRMYAFF
TGTGCCAGCAGCTTAGAGCGTTACTCGAGAATGTATGCTTTCTTT
>.|TRBV2|TRBJ1-4|.
CASRAGGPKLFF
TGTGCCAGCAGGGCTGGGGGCCCAAAACTGTTTTTT
>.|TRBV7-8|TRBJ2-1|.
CASSHELSSDEQFF
TGTGCCAGCAGCCATGAACTCAGCAGCGATGAGCAGTTCTTC
>.|TRBV18|TRBJ1-5|.
CASSPLASYSNQPQHF
TGTGCCAGCTCACCACTGGCGAGTTATAGCAATCAGCCCCAGCATTTT
>TRBD2|TRBV14|TRBJ2-7|.
CASSHSGRSYEQYF
TGTGCCAGCAGCCATAGCGGGCGTTCCTACGAGCAGTACTTC
>TRBD1|TRBV5-1|TRBJ1-2|few
CASSNTGTGGADYGYTF
TGCGCCAGCAGCAACACCGGGACAGGGGGCGCGGACTATGGCTACACCTTC
>TRBD1|TRBV5-4|TRBJ2-1|.
CASSLTGGNEQFF
TGTGCCAGCAGCCTTACAGGGGGCAATGAGCAGTTCTTC
>.|TRBV2|TRBJ1-1|few
CASSDRINTEAFF
TGTGCCAGCAGCGACAGGATTAACACTGAAGCTTTCTTT
>.|TRBV7-9|TRBJ1-2|.
CASSLNRRYTF
TGTGCCAGCAGCTTAAACCGGCGCTACACCTTC
>.|TRBV18|TRBJ2-7|.
CASSPPETYEQYF
TGTGCCAGCTCACCACCGGAAACCTACGAGCAGTACTTC
>.|TRBV2|TRBJ2-3|.
CATDRRTDTQYF
TGTGCCACCGACAGGCGGACAGATACGCAGTATTTT
>.|TRBV10-3|TRBJ1-1|.
CAISESPGTEAFF
TGTGCCATCAGTGAGAGTCCAGGCACTGAAGCTTTCTTT
>.|TRBV6-6|TRBJ1-1|.
CASRGETENTEAFF
TGTGCCAGCAGGGGGGAGACAGAGAACACTGAAGCTTTCTTT
>.|TRBV2|TRBJ1-2|.
CASSESNSGYTF
TGTGCCAGCAGTGAAAGTAACAGTGGCTACACCTTC
>.|TRBV19|TRBJ1-1|few
CASSIVTGTSNTEAFF
TGTGCCAGTAGTATCGTCACCGGGACATCGAACACTGAAGCTTTCTTT
>.|TRBV30|TRBJ1-1|.
CAWSVRGWGSTEAFF
TGTGCCTGGAGTGTAAGGGGTTGGGGGTCCACTGAAGCTTTCTTT
>TRBD2|TRBV30|TRBJ2-3|.
CAWSVGGGAGTQYF
TGTGCCTGGAGTGTCGGCGGGGGGGCCGGTACGCAGTATTTT
>.|TRBV5-1|TRBJ2-5|.
CASSLNVETQYF
TGCGCCAGCAGCTTGAATGTAGAGACCCAGTACTTC
>.|TRBV5-6|TRBJ2-3|.
CASSLSGEGSDTQYF
TGTGCCAGCAGCTTGTCAGGGGAAGGGTCAGATACGCAGTATTTT
>.|TRBV15|TRBJ1-3|.
CATSRGASGNTIYF
TGTGCCACCAGCAGAGGGGCATCTGGAAACACCATATATTTT
>.|TRBV5-5|TRBJ1-1|.
CASSSAGFRGAEAFF
TGTGCCAGCAGTTCAGCCGGATTCAGGGGCGCTGAAGCTTTCTTT
>TRBD1|TRBV19|TRBJ2-2|.
CASSMLRGRTGELFF
TGTGCCAGTAGTATGCTCAGGGGGCGAACCGGGGAGCTGTTTTTT